This TCR beta chain was sequenced for a study of OX40 agonist ivuxolimab in advanced cancers. This CDR3 comprises 16 residues. The V end was cut by 2 bases, the J end by 0 bases, with 14 bases between. The germline gives CDR1 SGHNT, CDR2 YYREEE (reference sequence). TCRdb keeps only in-frame clones here, not all; method: immunoSEQ multiplex PCR. Here the sample spans about 81,000 clones, about 81% being singletons. The clonotype originates from an adult with an advanced solid tumor such as melanoma, head and neck, liver or kidney cancer. The chain joins TRBV5-4 to TRBJ1-2, with TRBD1 as a possible D gene (6 bases). Sequencing used CD4+ or CD8+ T cells sorted from blood, obtained in a trial of the OX40 agonist ivuxolimab. The CDR3 DNA follows: TGTGCCAGCAGCTTACCAGGGGATAGGTCTAACTATGGCTACACCTTC. It codes for CASSLPGDRSNYGYTF.